This T cell receptor beta chain was retrieved from a study of metastatic and nonmetastatic thyroid tumors. Study-level information: It was across blood and tumor or nodule tissue from malignant and benign thyroid patients that repertoires were compared.

The authors' processing: Between-group CDR3 differences, defined by clinicopathological status, yielded a distant-metastasis classifier for papillary thyroid cancer. TCRdb re-called the PCR reads through MiXCR. These V and J calls originate from TCRdb's pipeline instead of the authors' own analysis. The repertoire holds some 21,000 clones, 15% to 18% seen once, with about 19% in the top ten. Thyroid surgery had not been preceded by any treatment in any patient. By sample share, this clone is medium-sized. This sequence was found in a female donor with papillary thyroid cancer or a benign thyroid nodule (not recorded which). Some clones in this sample may be carry-over from other donors' samples. Sequenced sample: blood.

As DNA, the CDR3 is TGTGCCACCTCTCCCGCCAAAGAAAGTTCACCCCTCCACTTT. Residues: CATSPAKESSPLHF. The V gene is TRBV19, the J gene TRBJ1-6; D uncertain. Trimming left V 10 bases short and J 9 bases short, with 19 bases between. The CDR3 spans 14 residues. From germline, CDR1 is LNHDA and CDR2 SQIVND (reference sequence).